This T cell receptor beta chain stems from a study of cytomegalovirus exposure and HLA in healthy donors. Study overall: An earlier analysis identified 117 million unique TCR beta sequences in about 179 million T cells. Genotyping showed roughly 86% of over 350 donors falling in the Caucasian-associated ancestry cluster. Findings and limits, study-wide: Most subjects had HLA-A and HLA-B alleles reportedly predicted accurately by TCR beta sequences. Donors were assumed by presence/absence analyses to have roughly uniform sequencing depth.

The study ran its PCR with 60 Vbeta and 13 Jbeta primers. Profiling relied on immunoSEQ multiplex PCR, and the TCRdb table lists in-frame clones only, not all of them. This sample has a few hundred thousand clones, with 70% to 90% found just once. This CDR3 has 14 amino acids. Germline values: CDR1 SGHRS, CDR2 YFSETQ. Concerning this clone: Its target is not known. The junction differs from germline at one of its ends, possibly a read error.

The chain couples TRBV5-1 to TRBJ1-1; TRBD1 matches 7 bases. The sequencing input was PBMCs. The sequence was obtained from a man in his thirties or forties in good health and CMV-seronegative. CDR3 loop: CASSAGQWNAEAFF. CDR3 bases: TGCGCCAGCAGCGCGGGACAGTGGAACGCTGAAGCTTTCTTT. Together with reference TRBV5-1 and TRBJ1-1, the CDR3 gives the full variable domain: KAGVTQTPRYLIKTRGQQVTLSCSPISGHRSVSWYQQTPGQGLQFLFEYFSETQRNKGNFPGRFSGRQFSNSRSEMNVSTLELGDSALYLCASSAGQWNAEAFFGQGTRLTVV.